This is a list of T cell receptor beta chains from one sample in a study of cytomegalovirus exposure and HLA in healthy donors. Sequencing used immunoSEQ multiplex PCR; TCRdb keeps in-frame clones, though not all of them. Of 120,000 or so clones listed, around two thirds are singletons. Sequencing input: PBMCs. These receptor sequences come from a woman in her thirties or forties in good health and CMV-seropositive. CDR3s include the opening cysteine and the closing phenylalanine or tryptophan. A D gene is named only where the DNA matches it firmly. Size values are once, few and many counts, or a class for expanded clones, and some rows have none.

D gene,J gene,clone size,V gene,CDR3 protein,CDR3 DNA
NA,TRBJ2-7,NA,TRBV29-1,CSVVFTGRYEQYF,TGCAGCGTTGTCTTTACAGGGCGCTACGAGCAGTACTTC
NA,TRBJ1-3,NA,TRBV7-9,CASSLRSGSENTIYF,TGTGCCAGCAGCTTACGATCCGGGAGTGAAAACACCATATATTTT
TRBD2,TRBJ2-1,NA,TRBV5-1,CASSYDPGLESYNEQFF,TGCGCCAGCAGCTACGACCCCGGACTAGAGTCCTACAATGAGCAGTTCTTC
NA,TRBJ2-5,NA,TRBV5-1,CASSLEGGPETQYF,TGCGCCAGCAGCTTGGAAGGGGGTCCGGAGACCCAGTACTTC
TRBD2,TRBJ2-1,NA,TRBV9,CASSPLSGGYNEQFF,TGTGCCAGCAGCCCTCTCAGCGGGGGCTACAATGAGCAGTTCTTC
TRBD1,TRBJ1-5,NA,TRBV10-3,CAISGQGRNSNQPQHF,TGTGCCATCAGTGGACAGGGCCGGAATAGCAATCAGCCCCAGCATTTT
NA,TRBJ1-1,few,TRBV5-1,CASSFRLNTEAFF,TGCGCCAGCAGCTTTAGATTGAACACTGAAGCTTTCTTT
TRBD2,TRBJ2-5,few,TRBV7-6,CASSLGGGGAMETQYF,TGTGCCAGCAGCTTAGGGGGCGGGGGGGCCATGGAGACCCAGTACTTC
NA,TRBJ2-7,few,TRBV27,CASSQGPYEQYF,TGTGCCAGCAGTCAGGGTCCCTACGAGCAGTACTTC
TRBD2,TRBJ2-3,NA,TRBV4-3,CASSQGTSGDDRDTQYF,TGCGCCAGCAGCCAAGGGACTAGCGGGGATGACAGGGATACGCAGTATTTT
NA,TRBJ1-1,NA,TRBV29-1,CSVPPSAGANTEAFF,TGCAGCGTCCCCCCGTCGGCAGGGGCGAACACTGAAGCTTTCTTT
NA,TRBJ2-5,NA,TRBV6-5,CASSYSGGAKTQYF,TGTGCCAGCAGTTACTCGGGGGGGGCCAAGACCCAGTACTTC
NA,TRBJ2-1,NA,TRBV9,CASSAITTEQFF,TGTGCCAGCAGCGCCATAACAACTGAGCAGTTCTTC
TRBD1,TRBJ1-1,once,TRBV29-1,CSVRQEDRVGSTEAFF,TGCAGCGTTCGACAGGAGGACAGGGTCGGTAGCACTGAAGCTTTCTTT
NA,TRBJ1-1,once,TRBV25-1,CASSELGGGTLAFF,TGTGCCAGCAGTGAATTAGGGGGGGGAACATTGGCTTTCTTT
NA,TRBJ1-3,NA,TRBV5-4,CASSLGAGPGNTIYF,TGTGCCAGCAGCTTGGGTGCAGGGCCTGGAAACACCATATATTTT
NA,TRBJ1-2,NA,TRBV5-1,CASTSVPTNYGYTF,TGCGCCAGCACCTCAGTTCCCACCAACTATGGCTACACCTTC
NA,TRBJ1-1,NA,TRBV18,CASSPVISEAFF,TGTGCCAGCTCACCAGTGATTAGTGAAGCTTTCTTT
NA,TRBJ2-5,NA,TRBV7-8,CASSLGGEETQYF,TGTGCCAGCAGCTTGGGGGGTGAGGAGACCCAGTACTTC
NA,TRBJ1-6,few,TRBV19,CASSATEGGSPLHF,TGTGCCAGTAGTGCTACTGAGGGTGGTTCACCCCTCCACTTT
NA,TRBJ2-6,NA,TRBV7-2,CASKGSGANVLTF,TGTGCCAGCAAGGGGTCTGGGGCCAACGTCCTGACTTTC
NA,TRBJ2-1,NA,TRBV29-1,CSVGDRDYNEQFF,TGCAGCGTGGGTGACCGGGACTACAATGAGCAGTTCTTC
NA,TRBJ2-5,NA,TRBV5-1,CASSLSSGQETQYF,TGCGCCAGCAGCTTGTCCAGCGGGCAAGAGACCCAGTACTTC
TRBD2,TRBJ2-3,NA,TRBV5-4,CASSLQVAGGRVDTQYF,TGTGCCAGCAGCTTGCAGGTTGCGGGGGGGCGGGTAGATACGCAGTATTTT
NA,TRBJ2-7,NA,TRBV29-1,CSVGESSYEQYF,TGCAGCGTTGGCGAATCGTCCTACGAGCAGTACTTC
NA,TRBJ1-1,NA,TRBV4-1,CASTPQQGNTEAFF,TGCGCCAGCACCCCACAACAGGGGAACACTGAAGCTTTCTTT
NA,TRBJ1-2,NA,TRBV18,CASSRTPDINYGYTF,TGTGCCAGCTCACGGACCCCGGACATTAACTATGGCTACACCTTC
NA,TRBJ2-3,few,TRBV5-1,CASSYQRSLTDTQYF,TGCGCCAGCAGCTATCAACGATCACTCACGGATACGCAGTATTTT
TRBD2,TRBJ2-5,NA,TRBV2,CASSEARASGREETQYF,TGTGCCAGCAGTGAAGCTCGGGCTAGCGGCCGTGAGGAGACCCAGTACTTC